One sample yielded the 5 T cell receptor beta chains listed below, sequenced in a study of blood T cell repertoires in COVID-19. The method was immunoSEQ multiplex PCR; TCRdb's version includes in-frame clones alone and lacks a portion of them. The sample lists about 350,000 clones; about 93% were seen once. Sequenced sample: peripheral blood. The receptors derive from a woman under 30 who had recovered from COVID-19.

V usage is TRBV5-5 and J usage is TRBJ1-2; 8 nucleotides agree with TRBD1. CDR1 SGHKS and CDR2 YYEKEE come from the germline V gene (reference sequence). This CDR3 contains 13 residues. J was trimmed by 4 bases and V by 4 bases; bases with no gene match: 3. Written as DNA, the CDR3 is TGTGCCAGCAGCCTACAGGGGGGCTATGGCTACACCTTC. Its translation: CASSLQGGYGYTF.

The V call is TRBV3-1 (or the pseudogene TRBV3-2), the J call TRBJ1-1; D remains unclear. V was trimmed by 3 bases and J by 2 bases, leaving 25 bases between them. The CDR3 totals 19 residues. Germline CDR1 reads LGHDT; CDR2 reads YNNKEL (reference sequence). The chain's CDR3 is CASSHSRLRGKRINTEAFF. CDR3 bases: TGTGCCAGCAGCCACTCGAGGCTCCGAGGCAAGCGGATCAACACTGAAGCTTTCTTT.

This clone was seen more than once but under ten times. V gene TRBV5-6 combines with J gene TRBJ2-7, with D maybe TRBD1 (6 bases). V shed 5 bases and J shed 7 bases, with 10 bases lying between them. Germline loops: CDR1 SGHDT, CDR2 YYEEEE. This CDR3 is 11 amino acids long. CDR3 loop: CASRAGTEQYV. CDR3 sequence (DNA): TGTGCCAGCAGGGCCGGGACAGAGCAGTACGTC.

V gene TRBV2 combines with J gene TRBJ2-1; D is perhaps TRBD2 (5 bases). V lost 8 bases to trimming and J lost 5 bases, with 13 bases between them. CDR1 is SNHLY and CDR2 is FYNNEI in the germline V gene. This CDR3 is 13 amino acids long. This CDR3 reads CASLERSHNEQFF. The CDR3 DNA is TGTGCCAGCTTGGAGCGGAGCCACAATGAGCAGTTCTTC.

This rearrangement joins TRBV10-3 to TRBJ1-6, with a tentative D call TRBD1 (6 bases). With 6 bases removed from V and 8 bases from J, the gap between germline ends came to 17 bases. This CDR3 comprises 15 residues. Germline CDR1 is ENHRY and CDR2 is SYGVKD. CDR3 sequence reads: CAISLQGLGDSPLHF. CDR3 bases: TGTGCCATCAGCCTACAGGGTTTAGGGGATTCACCCCTCCACTTT.